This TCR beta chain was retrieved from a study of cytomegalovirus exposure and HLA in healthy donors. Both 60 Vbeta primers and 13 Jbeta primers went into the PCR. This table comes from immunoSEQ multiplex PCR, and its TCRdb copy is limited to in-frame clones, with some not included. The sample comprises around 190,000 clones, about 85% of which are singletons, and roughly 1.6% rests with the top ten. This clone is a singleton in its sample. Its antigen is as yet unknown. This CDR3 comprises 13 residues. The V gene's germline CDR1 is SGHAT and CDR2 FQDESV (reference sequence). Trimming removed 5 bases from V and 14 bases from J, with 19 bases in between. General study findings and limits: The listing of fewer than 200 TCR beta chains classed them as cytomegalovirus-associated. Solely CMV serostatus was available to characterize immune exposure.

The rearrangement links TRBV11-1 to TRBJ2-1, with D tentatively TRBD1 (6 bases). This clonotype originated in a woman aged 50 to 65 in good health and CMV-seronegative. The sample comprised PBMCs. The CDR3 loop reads CASSLVAQGLKFF. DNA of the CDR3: TGTGCCAGCAGCCTGGTGGCACAGGGTTTAAAGTTCTTC.